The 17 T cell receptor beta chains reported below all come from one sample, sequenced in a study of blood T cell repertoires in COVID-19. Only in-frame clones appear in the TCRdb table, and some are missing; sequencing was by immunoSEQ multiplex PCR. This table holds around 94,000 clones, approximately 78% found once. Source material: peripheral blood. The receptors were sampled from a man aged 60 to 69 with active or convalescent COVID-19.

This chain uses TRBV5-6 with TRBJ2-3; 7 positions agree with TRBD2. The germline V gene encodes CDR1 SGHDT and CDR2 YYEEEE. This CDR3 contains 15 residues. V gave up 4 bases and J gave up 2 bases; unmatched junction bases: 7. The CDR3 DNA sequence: TGTGCCAGCAGCCCCCCTAGCGGATACACAGATACGCAGTATTTT. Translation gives CASSPPSGYTDTQYF.

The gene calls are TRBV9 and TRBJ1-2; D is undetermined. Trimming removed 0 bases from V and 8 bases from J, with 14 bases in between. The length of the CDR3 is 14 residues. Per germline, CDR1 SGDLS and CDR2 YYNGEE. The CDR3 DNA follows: TGTGCCAGCAGCGTAGATAGGAGCCCCTGGGGCTACACCTTC. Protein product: CASSVDRSPWGYTF.

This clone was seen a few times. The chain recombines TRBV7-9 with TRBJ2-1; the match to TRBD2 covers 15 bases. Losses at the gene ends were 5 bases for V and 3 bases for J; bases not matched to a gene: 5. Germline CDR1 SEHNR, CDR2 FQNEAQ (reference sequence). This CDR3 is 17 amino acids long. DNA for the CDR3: TGTGCCAGCAGCGGGGGACTAGCGGGAGGCTTCTACAATGAGCAGTTCTTC. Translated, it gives CASSGGLAGGFYNEQFF.

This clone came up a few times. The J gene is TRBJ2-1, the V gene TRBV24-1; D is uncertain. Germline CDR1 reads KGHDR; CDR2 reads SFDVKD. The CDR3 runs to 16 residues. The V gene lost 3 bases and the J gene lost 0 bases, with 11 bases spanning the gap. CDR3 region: CATSDRSASSYNEQFF. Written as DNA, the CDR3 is TGTGCCACCAGTGATCGCAGTGCTAGCTCCTACAATGAGCAGTTCTTC.

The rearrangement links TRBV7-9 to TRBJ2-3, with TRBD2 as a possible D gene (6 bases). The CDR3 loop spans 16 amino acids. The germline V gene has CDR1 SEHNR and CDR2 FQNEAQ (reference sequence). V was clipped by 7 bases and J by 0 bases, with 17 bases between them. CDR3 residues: CASILSMGGSTDTQYF. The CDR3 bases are TGTGCCAGCATCCTGTCCATGGGGGGTAGCACAGATACGCAGTATTTT. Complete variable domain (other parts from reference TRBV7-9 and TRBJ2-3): DTGVSQNPRHKITKRGQNVTFRCDPISEHNRLYWYRQTLGQGPEFLTYFQNEAQLEKSRLLSDRFSAERPKGSFSTLEIQRTEQGDSAMYLCASILSMGGSTDTQYFGPGTRLTVL.

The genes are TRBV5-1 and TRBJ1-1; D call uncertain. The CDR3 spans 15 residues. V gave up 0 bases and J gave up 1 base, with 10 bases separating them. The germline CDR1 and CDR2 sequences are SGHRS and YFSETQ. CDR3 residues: CASSLVSEGNTEAFF. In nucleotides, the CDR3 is TGCGCCAGCAGCTTGGTGTCAGAGGGGAACACTGAAGCTTTCTTT.

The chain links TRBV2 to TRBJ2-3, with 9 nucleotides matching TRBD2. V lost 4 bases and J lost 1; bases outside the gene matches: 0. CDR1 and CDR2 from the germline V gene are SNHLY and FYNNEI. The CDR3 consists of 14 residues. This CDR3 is CASSGLAGTDTQYF. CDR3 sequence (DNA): TGTGCCAGCAGTGGACTAGCGGGCACAGATACGCAGTATTTT.

The CDR3 is CASSPRPLAVTDTQYF. Here the CDR3 DNA reads TGTGCCAGCAGTCCTCGCCCTCTAGCGGTCACAGATACGCAGTATTTT. V and J are TRBV2 and TRBJ2-3; 7 bases are a match to TRBD2. This CDR3 has 16 amino acids. With 5 bases clipped from V and 2 bases from J, the junction kept 10 bases outside the gene matches. Looked up from germline, CDR1 is SNHLY and CDR2 is FYNNEI.

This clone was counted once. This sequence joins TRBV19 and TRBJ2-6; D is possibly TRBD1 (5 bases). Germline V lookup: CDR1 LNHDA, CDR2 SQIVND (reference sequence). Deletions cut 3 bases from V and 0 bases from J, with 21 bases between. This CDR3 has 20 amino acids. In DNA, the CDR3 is TGTGCCAGTAGTATGGAATGGCCCTCCAGGGTAAGCTCTGGGGCCAACGTCCTGACTTTC. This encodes CASSMEWPSRVSSGANVLTF.

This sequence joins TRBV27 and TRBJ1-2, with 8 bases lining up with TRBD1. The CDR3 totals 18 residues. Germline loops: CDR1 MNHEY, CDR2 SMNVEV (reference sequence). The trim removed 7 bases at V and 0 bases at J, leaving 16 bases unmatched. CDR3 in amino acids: CASMGSRTGPSPNYGYTF. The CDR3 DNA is TGTGCCAGCATGGGATCCCGGACAGGGCCCTCTCCTAACTATGGCTACACCTTC.

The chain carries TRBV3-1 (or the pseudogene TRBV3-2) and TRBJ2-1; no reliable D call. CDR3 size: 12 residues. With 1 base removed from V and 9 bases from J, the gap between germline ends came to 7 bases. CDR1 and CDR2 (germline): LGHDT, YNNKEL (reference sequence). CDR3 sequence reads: CASSQAQAEQFF. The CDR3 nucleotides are TGTGCCAGCAGCCAAGCTCAAGCTGAGCAGTTCTTC.

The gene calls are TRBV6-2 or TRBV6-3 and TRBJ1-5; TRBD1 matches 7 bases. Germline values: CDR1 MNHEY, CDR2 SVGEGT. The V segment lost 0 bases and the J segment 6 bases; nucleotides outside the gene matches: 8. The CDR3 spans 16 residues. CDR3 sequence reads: CASSYSKAGGGQPQHF. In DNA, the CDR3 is TGTGCCAGCAGTTACTCGAAAGCAGGGGGAGGTCAGCCCCAGCATTTT.

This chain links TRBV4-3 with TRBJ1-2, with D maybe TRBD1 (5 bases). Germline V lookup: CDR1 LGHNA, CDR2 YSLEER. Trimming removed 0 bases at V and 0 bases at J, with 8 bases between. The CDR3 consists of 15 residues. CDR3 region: CASSQDPGANYGYTF. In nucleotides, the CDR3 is TGCGCCAGCAGCCAAGACCCGGGGGCTAACTATGGCTACACCTTC.

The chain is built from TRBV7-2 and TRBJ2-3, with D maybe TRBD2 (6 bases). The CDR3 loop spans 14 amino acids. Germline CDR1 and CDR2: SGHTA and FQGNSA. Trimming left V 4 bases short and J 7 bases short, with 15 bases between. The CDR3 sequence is CASSSGAGSYTQYF. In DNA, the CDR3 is TGTGCCAGCAGCTCCGGCGCGGGATCATATACGCAGTATTTT.

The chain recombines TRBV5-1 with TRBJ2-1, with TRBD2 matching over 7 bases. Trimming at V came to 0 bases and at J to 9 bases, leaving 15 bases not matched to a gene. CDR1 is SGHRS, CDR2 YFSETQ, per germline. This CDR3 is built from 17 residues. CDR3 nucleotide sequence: TGCGCCAGCAGCTTGGTTGCCAGCGGGGCGACTGTACCTGAGCAGTTCTTC. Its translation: CASSLVASGATVPEQFF.

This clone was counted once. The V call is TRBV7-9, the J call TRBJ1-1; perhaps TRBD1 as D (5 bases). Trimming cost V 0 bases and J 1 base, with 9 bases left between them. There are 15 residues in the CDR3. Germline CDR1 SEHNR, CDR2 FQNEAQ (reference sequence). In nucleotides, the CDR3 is TGTGCCAGCAGCTTAGCCGACAGTCGGAACACTGAAGCTTTCTTT. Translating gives CASSLADSRNTEAFF.

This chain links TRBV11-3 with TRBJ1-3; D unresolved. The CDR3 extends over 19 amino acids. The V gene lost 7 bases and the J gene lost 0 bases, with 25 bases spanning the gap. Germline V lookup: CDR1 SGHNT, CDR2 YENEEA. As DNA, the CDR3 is TGTGCCAGCACCTTGACGATTTTAGGACTGCAAAGCTCTGGAAACACCATATATTTT. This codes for CASTLTILGLQSSGNTIYF.